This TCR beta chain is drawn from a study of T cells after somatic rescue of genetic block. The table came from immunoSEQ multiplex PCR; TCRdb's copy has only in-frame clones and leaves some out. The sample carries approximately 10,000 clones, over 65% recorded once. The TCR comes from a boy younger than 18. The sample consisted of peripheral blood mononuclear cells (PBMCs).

The CDR3 DNA sequence: TGTGCCAGCAGCTTAGAGGGGGGGGGCAGATCCTACGAGCAGTACTTC. Protein product: CASSLEGGGRSYEQYF. The V gene is TRBV13, the J gene TRBJ2-7; tentatively, D is TRBD2 (7 bases). This CDR3 is 16 amino acids long. Germline V gene lookup returns CDR1 PRHDT and CDR2 FYEKMQ (reference sequence). Trimming cost V 1 base and J 1 base, with 14 bases left between them.